These 2 T cell receptor beta chains originate from one sample sequenced in a study of T-cell reconstitution after alpha-beta-depleted transplantation in children. Unique molecular identifiers were incorporated during preparation of the TCRbeta library. One entry per CDR3 protein, called by TCRdb with MiXCR from the PCR reads. The sample records some 200,000 distinct CDR3 sequences, 8.4% being singletons. The source was PBMCs, mostly from graft donor cells, collected 360 days after TCRalphabeta/CD19-depleted stem cell transplant. The receptors here all came from a male patient between 2 and 15 years old who had a stem cell transplant for acute myeloid leukemia, so the T cells may come from the graft donor.

This clonotype has only a few counts. V and J are TRBV4-2 and TRBJ2-7, with 9 bases fitting TRBD2. The length of the CDR3 is 17 residues. Germline CDR1 and CDR2: LGHNA and YNFKEQ. Trimming removed 2 bases from V and 6 bases from J; junction bases left unmatched: 14. CDR3: CASSQSSGNPVATEQYF. The CDR3 DNA reads as TGTGCCAGCAGCCAATCTAGCGGGAACCCCGTAGCTACCGAGCAGTACTTC.

This clonotype was counted a few times. This rearrangement joins TRBV20-1 to TRBJ2-7, with D perhaps assigned TRBD1 or TRBD2 (5 bases each). CDR1 and CDR2 from the germline V gene are DFQATT and SNEGSKA (reference sequence). This CDR3 spans 13 amino acids. CDR3 region: CRTYWGFYYEQYF. For the CDR3, the DNA is TGCAGGACGTATTGGGGGTTCTACTACGAGCAGTACTTC.